This T cell receptor beta chain is drawn from a study of response to subunit inactivated influenza vaccine. Findings and caveats of the study: New T cells are recruited in small numbers by each seasonal influenza vaccination, according to the authors' suggestion.

A few counts support this clonotype. The antigen is not known. The V and J ends lost 0 bases and 6 bases, in that order; junction bases with no gene match: 12. CDR1 and CDR2 (germline): SGHRS, YFSETQ. This CDR3 is 16 amino acids long. One entry per CDR3 protein, called by TCRdb with MiXCR from the RT-PCR reads. The sample includes about 520,000 distinct CDR3 sequences, around 25% seen only once; the top ten take less than 2.5%. This clonotype was sampled from a man in his fifties who received an inactivated influenza vaccine. The chain couples TRBV5-1 to TRBJ2-7, with 7 bases identical to TRBD2. Here the sequenced sample was CD4+ T cells sorted from PBMCs, taken roughly 5 days after vaccination. The CDR3 sequence is CASSLVRQGGTVEQYF. For the CDR3, the DNA is TGCGCCAGCAGCTTGGTCCGGCAGGGAGGGACCGTCGAGCAGTACTTC.